The clone carrying this TCR beta chain was counted a few times. As yet, its antigen is unknown. TCRdb ran MiXCR on the 5' RACE reads and lists one entry per CDR3 protein. The table lists roughly 470,000 distinct CDR3 sequences, 20% to 30% of them singletons, with 0.89% in the top ten. This sample is drawn from a study of CD8 T cells in ankylosing spondylitis. General study results and limits: A TCR beta motif of roughly eight highly homologous variants appeared characteristic of ankylosing spondylitis blood. Reported data indicate significant enrichment of disease-linked clones within matched ankylosing spondylitis synovial fluid.

From germline, CDR1 is LNHNV and CDR2 YYDKDF (reference sequence). V lost 4 bases and J lost 9, with 17 bases in between. The CDR3 sequence is 14 residues long. The TCR originated in a male donor with ankylosing spondylitis. The specimen sequenced was blood, either unsorted or a sorted T cell fraction (not recorded which). The chain uses TRBV15 and TRBJ2-3, with D unclear. The CDR3 protein is CATSKQQRVRTQYF. The CDR3 DNA sequence: TGTGCCACCAGCAAACAACAGAGAGTTAGAACGCAGTATTTT.